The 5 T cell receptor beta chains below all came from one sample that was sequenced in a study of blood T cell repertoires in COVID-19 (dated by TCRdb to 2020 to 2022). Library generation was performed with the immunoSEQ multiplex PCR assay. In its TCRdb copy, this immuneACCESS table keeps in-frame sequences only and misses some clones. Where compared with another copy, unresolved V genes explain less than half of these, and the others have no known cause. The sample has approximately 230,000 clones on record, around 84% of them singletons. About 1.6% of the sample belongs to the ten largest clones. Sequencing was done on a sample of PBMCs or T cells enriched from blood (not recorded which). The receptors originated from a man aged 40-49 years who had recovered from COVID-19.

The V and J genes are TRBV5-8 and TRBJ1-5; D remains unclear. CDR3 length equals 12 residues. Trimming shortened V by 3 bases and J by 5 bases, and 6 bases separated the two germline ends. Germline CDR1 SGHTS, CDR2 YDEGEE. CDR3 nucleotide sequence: TGTGCCAGCAGCTGGGAGGATCAGCCCCAGCATTTT. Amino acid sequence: CASSWEDQPQHF.

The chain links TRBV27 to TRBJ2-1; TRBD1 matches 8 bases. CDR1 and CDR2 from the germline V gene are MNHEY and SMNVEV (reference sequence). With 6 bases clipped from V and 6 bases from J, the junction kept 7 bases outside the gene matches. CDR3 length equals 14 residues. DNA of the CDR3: TGTGCCAGCAGGTCGGGCAGGGGGCCCAATGAGCAGTTCTTC. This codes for CASRSGRGPNEQFF.

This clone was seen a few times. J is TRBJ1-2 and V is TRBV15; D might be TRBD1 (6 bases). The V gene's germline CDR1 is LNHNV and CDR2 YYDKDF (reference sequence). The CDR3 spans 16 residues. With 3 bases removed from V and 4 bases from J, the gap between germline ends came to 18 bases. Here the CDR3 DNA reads TGTGCCACCAGCAGGCAGCGTGGACAGAGAAGCTATGGCTACACCTTC. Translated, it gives CATSRQRGQRSYGYTF.

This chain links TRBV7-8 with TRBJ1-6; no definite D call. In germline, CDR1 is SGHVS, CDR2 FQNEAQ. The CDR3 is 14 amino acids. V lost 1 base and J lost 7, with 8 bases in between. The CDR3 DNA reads TGTGCCAGCAGCTTAGGGGAGTCGAATTCACCCCTCCACTTT. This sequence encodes CASSLGESNSPLHF.

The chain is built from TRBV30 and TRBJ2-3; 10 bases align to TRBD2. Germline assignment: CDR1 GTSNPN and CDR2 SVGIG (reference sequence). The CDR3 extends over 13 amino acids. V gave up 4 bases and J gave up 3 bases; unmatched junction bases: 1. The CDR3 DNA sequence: TGTGCCTGGACACTAGCGGGGACAGATACGCAGTATTTT. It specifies CAWTLAGTDTQYF.